This T cell receptor (beta chain) derives from a study of T cell clonotyping in hematopoietic cell transplantation. Method: immunoSEQ multiplex PCR; TCRdb's copy keeps in-frame clones and lacks some. The repertoire holds 6,000 to 6,500 clones, with about a third as singletons. The CDR3 has 13 amino acids. J gave up 7 bases and V 8 bases, and 11 bases lay outside the gene matches. Germline assignment: CDR1 GTSNPN and CDR2 SVGIG (reference sequence). Recipient blood drawn about 28 days pretransplant and days 30, 100, 180 after. The TCR was taken from a female patient aged 50-59 years who had an allogeneic stem cell transplant from an unrelated donor, so the T cells may come from the graft donor. Some clones in this sample may be carry-over from other donors' samples. V and J are TRBV30 and TRBJ2-7, with TRBD1 identical over 10 bases. The source material was peripheral blood mononuclear cells, sampled 30 days after allogeneic stem cell transplant. CDR3 sequence (DNA): TGTGCCATACAGACAGGGGGCGCGAGGGAGCAGTACTTC. Its translation: CAIQTGGAREQYF.